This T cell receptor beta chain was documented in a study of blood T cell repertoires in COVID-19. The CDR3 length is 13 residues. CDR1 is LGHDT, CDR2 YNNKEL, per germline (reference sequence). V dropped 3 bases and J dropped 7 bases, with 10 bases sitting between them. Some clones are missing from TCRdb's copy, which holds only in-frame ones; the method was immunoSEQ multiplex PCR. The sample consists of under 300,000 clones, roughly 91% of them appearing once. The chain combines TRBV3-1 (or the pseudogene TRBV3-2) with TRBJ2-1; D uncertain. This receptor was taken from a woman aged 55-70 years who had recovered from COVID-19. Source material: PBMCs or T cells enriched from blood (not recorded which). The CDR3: CASSQSNLNEQFF. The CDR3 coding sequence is TGTGCCAGCAGCCAGAGCAACCTAAATGAGCAGTTCTTC.